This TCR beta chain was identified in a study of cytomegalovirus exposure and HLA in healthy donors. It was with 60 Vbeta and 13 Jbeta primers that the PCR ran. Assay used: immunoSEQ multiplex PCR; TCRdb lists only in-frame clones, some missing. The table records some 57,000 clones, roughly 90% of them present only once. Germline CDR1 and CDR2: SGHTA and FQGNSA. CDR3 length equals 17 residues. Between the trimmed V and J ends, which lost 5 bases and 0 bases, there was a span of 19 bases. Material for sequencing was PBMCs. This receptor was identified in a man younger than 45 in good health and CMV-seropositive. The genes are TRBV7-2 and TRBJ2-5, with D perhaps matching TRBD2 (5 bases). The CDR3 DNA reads TGTGCCAGCAGCCCCAGAGGTAGCGCACCCTACCAAGAGACCCAGTACTTC. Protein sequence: CASSPRGSAPYQETQYF. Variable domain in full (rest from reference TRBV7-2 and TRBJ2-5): GAGVSQSPSNKVTEKGKDVELRCDPISGHTALYWYRQSLGQGLEFLIYFQGNSAPDKSGLPSDRFSAERTGGSVSTLTIQRTQQEDSAVYLCASSPRGSAPYQETQYFGPGTRLLVL.